This T cell receptor (beta chain) appears in the sequencing data of a study of shared clonotypes between healthy human individuals. As for the study in general: The donor group consisted of two women and a few men, aged 18 to 49. A donor's plate count was three for CD4 naive and three for CD4 memory; CD8 naive had two and CD8 memory one. Overall study findings and caveats: Shared clonotypes: 4.5% to 6.5% naive CD4, under 4% naive CD8, about 2.5% memory CD4, under 0.45% memory CD8.

This CDR3 region has 13 residues. The germline V and J ends were trimmed by 4 bases and 5 bases, with 12 bases remaining between them. Per germline, CDR1 SGHRS and CDR2 YFSETQ. Some clones are missing from TCRdb's copy, which holds only in-frame ones; the method was immunoSEQ multiplex PCR. The sample contains 2 million to 2.5 million clones, around 95% of which appear only once. In the case of this clone: Its target is not known.

This clonotype originated in a man in his late teens or twenties in good health. The chain carries TRBV5-1 and TRBJ1-1; weak D call: TRBD1 (5 bases). The sequencing input was naive CD4+ T cells sorted from blood. Subset of the sample: CD45RA+ positively selected. Here the CDR3 DNA reads TGCGCCAGCAGCACGGCGGGGGTGACTGAAGCTTTCTTT. Translated, it gives CASSTAGVTEAFF.